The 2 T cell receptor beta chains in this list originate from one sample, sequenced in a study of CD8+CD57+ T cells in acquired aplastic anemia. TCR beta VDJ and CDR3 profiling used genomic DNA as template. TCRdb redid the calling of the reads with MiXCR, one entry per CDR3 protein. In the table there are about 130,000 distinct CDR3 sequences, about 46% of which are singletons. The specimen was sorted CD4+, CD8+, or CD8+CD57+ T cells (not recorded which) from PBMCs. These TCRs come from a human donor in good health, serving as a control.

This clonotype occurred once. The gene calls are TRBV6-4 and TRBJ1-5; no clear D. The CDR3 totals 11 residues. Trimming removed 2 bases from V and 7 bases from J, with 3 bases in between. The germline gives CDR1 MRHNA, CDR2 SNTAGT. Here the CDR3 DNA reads TGTGCCAGCAGTGACGGGCAGCCCCAGCATTTT. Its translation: CASSDGQPQHF.

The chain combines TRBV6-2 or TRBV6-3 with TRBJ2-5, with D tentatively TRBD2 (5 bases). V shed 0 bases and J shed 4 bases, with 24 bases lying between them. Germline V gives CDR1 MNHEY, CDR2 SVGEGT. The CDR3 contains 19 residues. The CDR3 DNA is TGTGCCAGCAGTTACTCCCGAGCTAGCTTAGAGCGACCTAGAGAGACCCAGTACTTC. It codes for CASSYSRASLERPRETQYF.